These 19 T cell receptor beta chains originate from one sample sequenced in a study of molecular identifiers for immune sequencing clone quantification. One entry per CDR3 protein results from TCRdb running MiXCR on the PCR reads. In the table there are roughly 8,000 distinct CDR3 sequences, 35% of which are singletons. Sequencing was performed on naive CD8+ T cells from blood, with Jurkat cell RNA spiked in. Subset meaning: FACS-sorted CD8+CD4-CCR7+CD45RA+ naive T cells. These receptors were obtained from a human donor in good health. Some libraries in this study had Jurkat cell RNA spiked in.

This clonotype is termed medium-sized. The CDR3 sequence: CASSLGVGSYTQYF. CDR3 DNA sequence: TGTGCCAGCAGCTTAGGGGTCGGGAGTTATACGCAGTATTTT. The chain combines TRBV7-2 with TRBJ2-3, with a weak D call TRBD2 (6 bases). Germline assignment: CDR1 SGHTA and CDR2 FQGNSA. There are 14 residues in the CDR3. The V gene lost 1 base and the J gene lost 7 bases, with 12 bases spanning the gap. Full variable domain (rest looked up from reference TRBV7-2 and TRBJ2-3): GAGVSQSPSNKVTEKGKDVELRCDPISGHTALYWYRQSLGQGLEFLIYFQGNSAPDKSGLPSDRFSAERTGGSVSTLTIQRTQQEDSAVYLCASSLGVGSYTQYFGPGTRLTVL.

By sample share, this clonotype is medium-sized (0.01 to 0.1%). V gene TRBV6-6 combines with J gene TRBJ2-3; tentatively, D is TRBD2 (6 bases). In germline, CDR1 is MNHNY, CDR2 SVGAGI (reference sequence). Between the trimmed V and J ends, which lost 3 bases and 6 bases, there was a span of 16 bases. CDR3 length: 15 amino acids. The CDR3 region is CASSYSGSLGDTQYF. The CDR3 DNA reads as TGTGCCAGCAGTTATAGCGGTTCCCTCGGGGATACGCAGTATTTT.

The CDR3 region has the DNA TGTGCCAGCAGCCAAGTTACGGGAGCTGGGGAGCGAGATACGCAGTATTTT. The encoded protein is CASSQVTGAGERDTQYF. The chain combines TRBV3-1 with TRBJ2-3; D may be TRBD2 (6 bases). The V gene lost 1 base and the J gene lost 5 bases, with 19 bases spanning the gap. The CDR3 extends over 17 amino acids. Germline V gives CDR1 LGHDT, CDR2 YNNKEL (reference sequence).

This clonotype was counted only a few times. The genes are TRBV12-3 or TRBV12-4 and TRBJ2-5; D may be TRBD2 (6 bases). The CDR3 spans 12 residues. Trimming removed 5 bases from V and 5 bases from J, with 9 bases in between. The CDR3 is CASSEGGETQYF. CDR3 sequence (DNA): TGTGCCAGCAGTGAGGGAGGCGAGACCCAGTACTTC.

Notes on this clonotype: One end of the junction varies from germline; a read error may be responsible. The CDR3 protein is CSAPRNTGELVF. Here the CDR3 DNA reads TGCAGCGCTCCGCGGAACACCGGGGAGCTGGTTTTT. V is TRBV29-1 and J is TRBJ2-2, with D possibly being TRBD2 (5 bases). The CDR3 contains 12 residues. Germline V lookup: CDR1 SQVTM, CDR2 ANQGSEA.

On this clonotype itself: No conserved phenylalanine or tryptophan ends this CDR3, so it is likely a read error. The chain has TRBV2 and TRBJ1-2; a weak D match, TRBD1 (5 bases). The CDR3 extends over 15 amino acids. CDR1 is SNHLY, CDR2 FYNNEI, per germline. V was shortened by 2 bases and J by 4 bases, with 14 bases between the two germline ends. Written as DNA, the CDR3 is TGTGCCAGCAGTGAATTGGGCAGGGTGTCCTATGGCTACACCTAC. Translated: CASSELGRVSYGYTY.

As DNA, the CDR3 is TGCAGTGCTAGAGTGGTCTACACGTACAATGAGCAGTTCTTC. Its protein is CSARVVYTYNEQFF. The gene calls are TRBV20-1 and TRBJ2-1; D unclear. The germline CDR1 and CDR2 sequences are DFQATT and SNEGSKA (reference sequence). CDR3 length equals 14 residues. V shed 1 base and J shed 4 bases, with 11 bases lying between them.

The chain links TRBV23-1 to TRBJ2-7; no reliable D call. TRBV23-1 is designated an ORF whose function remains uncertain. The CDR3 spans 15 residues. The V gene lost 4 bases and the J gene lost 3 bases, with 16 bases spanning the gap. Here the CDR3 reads CASSLLWVFVYEQYF. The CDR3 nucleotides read TGCGCCAGCAGTCTCCTATGGGTATTCGTCTACGAGCAGTACTTC.

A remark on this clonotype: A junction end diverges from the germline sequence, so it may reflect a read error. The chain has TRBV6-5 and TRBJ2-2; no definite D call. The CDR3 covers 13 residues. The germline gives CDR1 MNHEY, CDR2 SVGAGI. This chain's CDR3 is CVSSYSMVGELFF. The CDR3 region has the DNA TGTGTCAGCAGTTACTCGATGGTCGGGGAGCTGTTTTTT.

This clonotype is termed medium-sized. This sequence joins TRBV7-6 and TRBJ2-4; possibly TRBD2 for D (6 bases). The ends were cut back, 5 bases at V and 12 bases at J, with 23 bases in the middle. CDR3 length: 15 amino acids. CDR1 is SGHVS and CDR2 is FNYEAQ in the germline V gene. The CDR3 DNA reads TGTGCCAGCAGCCCACAAGCGGGCAGGGCCTCTAATCAGTACTTC. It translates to CASSPQAGRASNQYF.

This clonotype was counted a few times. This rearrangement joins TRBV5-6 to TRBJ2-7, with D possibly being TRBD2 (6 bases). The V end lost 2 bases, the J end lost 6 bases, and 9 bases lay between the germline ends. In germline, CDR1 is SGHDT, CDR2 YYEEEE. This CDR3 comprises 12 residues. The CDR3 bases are TGTGCCAGCAGCTTTGGGACTGGCGAGCAGTACTTC. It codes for CASSFGTGEQYF.

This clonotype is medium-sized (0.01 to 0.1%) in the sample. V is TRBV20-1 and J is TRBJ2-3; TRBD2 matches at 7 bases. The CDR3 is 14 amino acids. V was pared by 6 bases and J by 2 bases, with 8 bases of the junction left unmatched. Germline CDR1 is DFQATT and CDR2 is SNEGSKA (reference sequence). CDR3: CSAWDYSDTDTQYF. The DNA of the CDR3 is TGCAGTGCCTGGGACTACTCCGACACAGATACGCAGTATTTT.

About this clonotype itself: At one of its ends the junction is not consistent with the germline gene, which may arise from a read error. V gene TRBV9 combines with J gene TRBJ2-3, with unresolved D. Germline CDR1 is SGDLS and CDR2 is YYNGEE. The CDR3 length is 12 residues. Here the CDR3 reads CASSLDTDAQYF. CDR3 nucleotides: TGTGCCAGCAGCTTAGACACAGATGCGCAGTATTTT.

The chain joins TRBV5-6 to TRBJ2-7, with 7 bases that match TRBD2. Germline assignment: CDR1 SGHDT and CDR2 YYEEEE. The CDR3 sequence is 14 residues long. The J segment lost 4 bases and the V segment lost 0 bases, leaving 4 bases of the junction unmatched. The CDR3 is CASSLGSGHYEQYF. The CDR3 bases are TGTGCCAGCAGCTTGGGTAGCGGGCATTACGAGCAGTACTTC.

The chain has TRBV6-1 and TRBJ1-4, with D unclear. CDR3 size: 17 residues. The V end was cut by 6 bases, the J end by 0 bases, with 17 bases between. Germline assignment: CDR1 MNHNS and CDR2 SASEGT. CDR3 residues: CASRYTVTAATNEKLFF. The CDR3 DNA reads TGTGCCAGCAGATATACGGTGACGGCCGCAACTAATGAAAAACTGTTTTTT.

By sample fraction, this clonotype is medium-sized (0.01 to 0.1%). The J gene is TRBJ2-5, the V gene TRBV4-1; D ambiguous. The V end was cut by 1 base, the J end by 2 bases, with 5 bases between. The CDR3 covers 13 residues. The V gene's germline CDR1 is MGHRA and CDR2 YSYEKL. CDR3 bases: TGCGCCAGCAGCCAAGTCCAGCAAGAGACCCAGTACTTC. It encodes CASSQVQQETQYF.

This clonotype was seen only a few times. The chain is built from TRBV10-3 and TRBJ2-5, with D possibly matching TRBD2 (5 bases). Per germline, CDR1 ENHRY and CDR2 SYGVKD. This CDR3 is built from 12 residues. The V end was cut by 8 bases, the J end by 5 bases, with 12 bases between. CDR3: CAIGEQAETQYF. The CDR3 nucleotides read TGTGCCATCGGGGAGCAGGCGGAGACCCAGTACTTC.

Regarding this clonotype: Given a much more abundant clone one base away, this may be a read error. The CDR3 region is CAGSPGSNQPQHF. The CDR3 region has the DNA TGTGCCGGCAGCCCGGGTAGCAATCAGCCCCAGCATTTT. This sequence joins TRBV7-8 and TRBJ1-5; no clear D. CDR3 size: 13 residues. The germline CDR1 and CDR2 sequences are SGHVS and FQNEAQ.

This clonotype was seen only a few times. The CDR3 loop reads CASSPGQGGYEQYF. The CDR3 DNA reads as TGTGCCAGCAGCCCCGGTCAGGGGGGCTACGAGCAGTACTTC. The chain carries TRBV11-2 and TRBJ2-7; D perhaps matches TRBD1 (7 bases). The CDR3 covers 14 residues. Germline V lookup: CDR1 SGHAT, CDR2 FQNNGV. V lost 5 bases, J lost 3 bases, and 14 bases lay in between.